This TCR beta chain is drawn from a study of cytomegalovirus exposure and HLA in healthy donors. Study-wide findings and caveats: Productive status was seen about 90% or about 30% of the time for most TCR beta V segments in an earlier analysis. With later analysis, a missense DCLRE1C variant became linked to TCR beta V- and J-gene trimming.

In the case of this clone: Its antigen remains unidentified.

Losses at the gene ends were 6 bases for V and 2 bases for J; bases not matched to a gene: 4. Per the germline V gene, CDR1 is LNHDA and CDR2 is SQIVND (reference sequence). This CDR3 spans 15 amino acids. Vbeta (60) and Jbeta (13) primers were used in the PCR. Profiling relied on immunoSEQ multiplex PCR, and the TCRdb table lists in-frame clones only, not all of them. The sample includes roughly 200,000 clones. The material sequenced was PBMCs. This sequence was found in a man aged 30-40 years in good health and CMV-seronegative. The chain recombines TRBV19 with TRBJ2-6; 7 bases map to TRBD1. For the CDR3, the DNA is TGTGCCAGTAGGGGGACAGCGGCTGGGGCCAACGTCCTGACTTTC. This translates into CASRGTAAGANVLTF.